This T cell receptor beta chain was documented in a study of CXCR3-negative and CXCR3-positive naive CD8 T cells. This CDR3 spans 14 amino acids. The germline CDR1 and CDR2 sequences are SQVTM and ANQGSEA. Per CD8+ T cell subset, triplicate sorts of 300,000 or so cells each were done. 5' RACE with UMI labels generated the TRB cDNA libraries. From its re-call of the 5' RACE reads, TCRdb lists each CDR3 protein once, without DNA. This sample's clone table lists 100,000 to 150,000 distinct CDR3 sequences. The sequence derives from a human donor in good health. Some clones in this sample may be carry-over from other donors' samples. Sequencing used naive CXCR3- CD8+ T cells from blood. The subset denotes: CD45RO-CCR7+CD27+CD95- naive CD8+ T cells lacking CXCR3 (TNR3-). The V call is TRBV29-1, the J call TRBJ2-5; TCRdb picks TRBD1, but there is no DNA to check that call. CDR3 amino acids: CSVYGTGGRETQNF. Drawing the rest from reference TRBV29-1 and TRBJ2-5, the complete variable domain is SAVISQKPSRDICQRGTSLTIQCQVDSQVTMMFWYRQQPGQSLTLIATANQGSEATYESGFVIDKFPISRPNLTFSTLTVSNMSPEDSSIYLCSVYGTGGRETQNFGPGTRLLVL.